The rows below give T cell receptor beta chains drawn from one sample of a study of tumor-infiltrating lymphocytes in primary liver carcinoma. TCRdb analysed the multiplex PCR reads with MiXCR anew, one entry per CDR3 protein. The data hold 100,000 or so distinct CDR3 sequences, with 82% observed a single time. Sequences were obtained from liver tumor tissue from sampling region 3. These receptors all come from a man aged 35 to 55 with primary liver carcinoma and hepatitis B virus infection. Each CDR3 is given with its conserved first and last residue. D genes are given only for firm matches. Some rows mark clone size as missing; the rest say once, few, many or name a class of expanded clone.

D gene	V gene	CDR3 length	clone size	J gene	CDR3 protein	CDR3 DNA
NA	TRBV5-4	17	NA	TRBJ2-7	CANSLEAVSGGIYEQYF	TGTGCCAACAGCTTGGAGGCGGTCTCAGGGGGGATCTACGAACAGTACTTC
TRBD2	TRBV11-1	17	NA	TRBJ2-4	CTSSFPETSVTKNIEYF	TGTACCAGTAGCTTTCCCGAGACTAGCGTGACCAAAAACATTGAGTACTTC
NA	TRBV25-1	15	NA	TRBJ2-3	CASSRSGVSNQPQYF	TGTGCCAGCAGTCGGTCGGGGGTCAGCAATCAGCCCCAGTATTTT
NA	TRBV4-2	18	once	TRBJ2-1	CASSQDLMGEVGYNERFF	TGTGCCAGCAGCCAAGATCTGATGGGGGAGGTCGGATACAATGAGCGGTTCTTC
NA	TRBV6-1	16	NA	TRBJ2-1	CASIQPTGRSYNEQFF	TGTGCCAGCATTCAGCCTACAGGGAGGTCCTACAACGAGCAGTTCTTC
NA	TRBV25-1	14	many	TRBJ1-4	CASSVIGGTEKLFF	TGTGCCAGCAGTGTGATCGGGGGGACAGAAAAACTGTTTTTT
NA	TRBV5-1	17	NA	TRBJ2-1	CASSLDTVVSSYNELFF	TGCGCCAGCAGCTTGGATACAGTGGTGAGCTCCTACAATGAGCTGTTCTTC
NA	TRBV4-2	15	few	TRBJ1-2	CVSSQGTGSNYGYTF	TGTGTTAGCAGCCAAGGAACGGGAAGTAACTATGGCTACACCTTC
NA	TRBV7-8	15	NA	TRBJ2-1	CASSPRSGSYNGQFF	TGTGCCAGCAGCCCTCGGAGTGGCTCCTACAATGGGCAGTTCTTC
NA	TRBV11-1	19	NA	TRBJ2-3	CASNSGGSSVGTRTDTQYF	TGTGCCAGCAACTCTGGGGGAAGCTCTGTTGGAACCCGCACGGATACGCAGTATTTT
NA	TRBV5-4	14	NA	TRBJ2-7	CASSSRDLPYEQYF	TGTGCCAGCAGCTCAAGGGATCTCCCCTACGAGCAGTACTTC
NA	TRBV5-4	15	NA	TRBJ2-1	CASSLVRGRYNEQFF	TGTGCCAGCAGTCTCGTCAGAGGGCGTTACAATGAGCAGTTCTTC
TRBD2	TRBV29-1	15	NA	TRBJ2-5	CSLRTSGSWAEAQYF	TGCAGCCTTAGGACTAGCGGGAGTTGGGCAGAGGCCCAGTACTTC
NA	TRBV11-2	15	NA	TRBJ2-4	CASTTSAIPKNIQYF	TGTGCCAGTACCACTTCGGCGATACCCAAAAACATTCAGTACTTT
NA	TRBV6-6	12	NA	TRBJ2-7	CASSIPFGEQYF	TGTGCCAGCAGCATTCCGTTCGGCGAGCAGTACTTC
NA	TRBV11-2	14	NA	TRBJ2-2	CASSTDSDTRELVF	TGTGCCAGCAGTACTGACTCGGACACCAGGGAGCTGGTTTTT
TRBD2	TRBV28	15	NA	TRBJ2-3	CASIFLAGYTDAQYF	TGTGCCAGCATTTTCCTAGCGGGTTACACAGATGCGCAGTATTTT
TRBD2	TRBV5-4	16	NA	TRBJ2-3	CASSWLAGGPTDTLYF	TGTGCCAGCAGCTGGCTCGCGGGGGGGCCCACAGATACGCTGTATTTT
NA	TRBV12-3/TRBV12-4	14	NA	TRBJ1-6	CASSTGIGDPPLHF	TGTGCCAGCAGCACCGGGATAGGGGATCCACCCCTCCACTTT
TRBD1	TRBV10-3	16	NA	TRBJ2-3	CAISIGTPGGPDTQYF	TGTGCCATCAGTATCGGGACCCCAGGGGGCCCAGATACGCAGTATTTT
TRBD1	TRBV12-3/TRBV12-4	16	many	TRBJ2-1	CASSLGGGLLNNEQFF	TGTGCCAGCAGTTTAGGAGGGGGCCTACTCAACAATGAGCAGTTCTTC
NA	TRBV11-1	13	NA	TRBJ2-1	CASSPRRFNEQFF	TGTGCCAGTAGTCCCCGGAGATTCAATGAGCAGTTCTTC
NA	TRBV11-2	17	once	TRBJ2-3	CASSLDARETSTDTQYF	TGCGCCAGCAGCTTAGATGCGAGGGAGACTAGCACAGATACGCAGTATTTT
NA	TRBV29-1	13	NA	TRBJ2-5	CSVAGLGQETLYF	TGCAGCGTGGCAGGGTTGGGCCAAGAGACCCTGTACTTT
TRBD1	TRBV7-8	15	NA	TRBJ2-7	CACNLVGDRAHEQYF	TGTGCCTGCAACTTAGTCGGGGACAGAGCACATGAGCAGTACTTC
TRBD1	TRBV6-1	19	NA	TRBJ1-4	CASGDIRDREFSANEKLLF	TGTGCCAGCGGTGACATCCGGGACAGGGAATTCTCAGCTAATGAAAAACTGCTTTTT
NA	TRBV11-1	15	NA	TRBJ2-1	CASSFKGPLDNEKFF	TGTGCTAGCAGCTTCAAGGGACCGCTGGACAATGAGAAGTTCTTC